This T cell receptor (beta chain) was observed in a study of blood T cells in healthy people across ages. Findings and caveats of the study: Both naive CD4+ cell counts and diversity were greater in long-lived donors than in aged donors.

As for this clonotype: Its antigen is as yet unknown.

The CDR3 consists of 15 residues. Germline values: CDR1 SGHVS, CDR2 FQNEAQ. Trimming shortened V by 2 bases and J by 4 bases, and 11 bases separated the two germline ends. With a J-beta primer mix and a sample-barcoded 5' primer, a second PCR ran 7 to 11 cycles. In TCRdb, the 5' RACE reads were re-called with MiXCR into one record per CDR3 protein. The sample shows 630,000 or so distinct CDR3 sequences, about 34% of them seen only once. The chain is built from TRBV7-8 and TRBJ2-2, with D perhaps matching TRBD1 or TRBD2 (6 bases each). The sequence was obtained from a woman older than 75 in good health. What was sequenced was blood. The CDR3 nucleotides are TGTGCCAGCAGCTTAAGGGGGGTGACCACCGGGGAGCTGTTTTTT. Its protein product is CASSLRGVTTGELFF.